This TCR beta chain was sequenced during a study of blood T cell repertoires in COVID-19. Turning to the study itself: The analysed material was cDNA or gDNA that came from T cells, B-cell-depleted T cells, or PBMCs.

Original methodology: Estimates of nucleated cell counts were drawn from the amplification of reference gene primers. The repertoire was sequenced with immunoSEQ multiplex PCR; TCRdb's copy has only in-frame clones and lacks some. Clonal size and the V and J genes are those of that table, whereas D and trimming came from the DNA. The sample records some 200,000 clones, roughly nine tenths being singletons. The receptor comes from a woman between 45 and 60 years old with acute or convalescent COVID-19. Sequenced: peripheral blood.

The DNA of the CDR3 is TGTGCCTGGAGTGTACGGGACAGGGACACAGATACGCAGTATTTT. Translation: CAWSVRDRDTDTQYF. The chain couples TRBV30 to TRBJ2-3; 9 bases align to TRBD1. Germline CDR1 and CDR2: GTSNPN and SVGIG (reference sequence). The CDR3 length is 15 residues. The V and J ends lost 0 bases and 2 bases, in that order; junction bases with no gene match: 3.